Following are 30 T cell receptor beta chains from one sample sequenced in a study of radiation and T cells in renal cell carcinoma. Repertoires were generated with immunoSEQ multiplex PCR, while TCRdb's copy carries only in-frame clones and drops some. This sample has around 180,000 clones; less than 90% occur once, and the top ten carry about 11%. As to time point: blood 4 weeks post-SBRT, at nephrectomy. Treatment: 15 Gy SBRT to primary tumor, nephrectomy 4 weeks later. Sample: blood, taken from a patient whose treatment included radiotherapy and nephrectomy. The receptors were gathered from a woman between 50 and 59 years old with renal cell carcinoma.

V is TRBV30 and J is TRBJ2-6; no clear D. V shed 5 bases and J shed 11 bases, with 10 bases lying between them. CDR1 and CDR2 from the germline V gene are GTSNPN and SVGIG (reference sequence). This CDR3 contains 11 residues. Here the CDR3 DNA reads TGTGCCTGGCTACAGATTCACGTCCTGACTTTC. Protein sequence: CAWLQIHVLTF.

This CDR3 is CASRGTSGGLTDTQYF. CDR3 in DNA: TGTGCCAGCAGAGGGACTAGCGGGGGGTTGACAGATACGCAGTATTTT. The chain is built from TRBV7-2 and TRBJ2-3; 15 bases fit TRBD2. J was trimmed by 3 bases and V by 6 bases; bases with no gene match: 4. CDR1 is SGHTA and CDR2 is FQGNSA in the germline V gene. This CDR3 has 16 amino acids.

Only one count was recorded for this clone. V gene TRBV19 combines with J gene TRBJ2-1; 8 bases are a match to TRBD2. The CDR3 has 15 amino acids. The germline CDR1 and CDR2 sequences are LNHDA and SQIVND (reference sequence). The V gene end was trimmed by 3 bases and the J gene end by 4 bases; junction bases not matched to a gene: 5. CDR3 amino acids: CASSILGGGYNEQFF. The DNA for the CDR3 is TGTGCCAGTAGTATCCTCGGCGGGGGGTACAATGAGCAGTTCTTC.

The chain combines TRBV5-1 with TRBJ1-2; D unresolved. The CDR3 is 14 amino acids. V was trimmed by 0 bases and J by 3 bases, leaving 9 bases between them. Germline-derived CDR1 and CDR2 are SGHRS and YFSETQ. The CDR3 DNA sequence: TGCGCCAGCAGCTTGGAGGGTGGTGACTATGGCTACACCTTC. As protein: CASSLEGGDYGYTF.

This rearrangement joins TRBV18 to TRBJ1-5; possibly TRBD1 for D (5 bases). Germline lookup yields CDR1 KGHSH and CDR2 LQKENI. The CDR3 is made up of 14 amino acids. Trimming cost V 3 bases and J 5 bases, with 11 bases left between them. CDR3 bases: TGTGCCAGCTCACCGCAGGGTTCGGATCAGCCCCAGCATTTT. Its translation: CASSPQGSDQPQHF.

The chain joins TRBV13 to TRBJ2-3; possible D gene TRBD1, 5 bases. CDR1 PRHDT and CDR2 FYEKMQ come from the germline V gene (reference sequence). The CDR3 has 14 residues. Trimming took off 5 bases at V and 1 base at J, with 10 bases between the two ends. CDR3 sequence (DNA): TGTGCCAGCAGCGCAGACAGACGCACAGATACGCAGTATTTT. Translating it yields CASSADRRTDTQYF.

CDR3 bases: TGTGCCAGCAGCTCCGTCATAGCGGGGGCCTACCTAGCCAAAAACATTCAGTACTTC. Protein sequence: CASSSVIAGAYLAKNIQYF. This rearrangement joins TRBV7-9 to TRBJ2-4, with TRBD2 matching over 9 bases. Germline values: CDR1 SEHNR, CDR2 FQNEAQ (reference sequence). This CDR3 comprises 19 residues. The J segment lost 0 bases and the V segment lost 4 bases, leaving 13 bases of the junction unmatched.

The rearrangement uses TRBV11-2 and TRBJ1-5, with D unresolved. V lost 1 base and J lost 1, with 8 bases in between. The CDR3 covers 15 residues. Germline V gene sequence: CDR1 SGHAT, CDR2 FQNNGV. The CDR3: CASSLGGLSNQPQHF. DNA of the CDR3: TGTGCCAGCAGCTTAGGTGGGCTCAGCAATCAGCCCCAGCATTTT.

CDR3 bases: TGTGCCAGCAGCTTTTCAGGGGCGGGAGGCTACACCTTC. Its protein product is CASSFSGAGGYTF. The chain uses TRBV5-6 and TRBJ1-2; perhaps TRBD1 as D (6 bases). Germline V gene sequence: CDR1 SGHDT, CDR2 YYEEEE. This CDR3 has 13 amino acids. Trimming removed 2 bases from V and 8 bases from J, with 13 bases in between.

The gene calls are TRBV4-2 and TRBJ1-5; D unresolved. The ends were cut back, 3 bases at V and 2 bases at J, with 14 bases in the middle. The CDR3 runs 16 residues. Germline-derived CDR1 and CDR2 are LGHNA and YNFKEQ. The CDR3: CASSQGIIVGNQPQHF. CDR3 DNA sequence: TGTGCCAGCAGCCAGGGCATAATAGTAGGCAATCAGCCCCAGCATTTT.

CDR3 nucleotide sequence: TGTGCCAGCAGTGAGGGCGGCTCGAGCACAGATACGCAGTATTTT. Translated: CASSEGGSSTDTQYF. The chain uses TRBV2 and TRBJ2-3; no reliable D call. CDR1 is SNHLY and CDR2 is FYNNEI in the germline V gene. The CDR3 extends over 15 amino acids. V was cut by 3 bases and J by 0 bases, with 10 bases left in between.

The V gene is TRBV7-2, the J gene TRBJ1-6; 12 nucleotides match TRBD1. V trimming: 1 base; J trimming: 14 bases; junction bases outside the gene matches: 9. The germline V gene encodes CDR1 SGHTA and CDR2 FQGNSA. The CDR3 runs 16 residues. CDR3 in amino acids: CASSLVSGQGAMALHF. In nucleotides, the CDR3 is TGTGCCAGCAGCTTAGTTTCGGGACAGGGGGCTATGGCCCTCCACTTT.

The sample holds a few counts of this clone. The gene calls are TRBV6-4 and TRBJ2-1; no reliable D call. CDR3 length: 14 residues. Deletions cut 3 bases from V and 7 bases from J, with 13 bases between. Per the germline V gene, CDR1 is MRHNA and CDR2 is SNTAGT. CDR3 nucleotides: TGTGCCAGCAGTGAACAAATCGACACAAATGAGCAGTTCTTC. It is translated as CASSEQIDTNEQFF.

The sample holds one count of this clone. The chain couples TRBV7-9 to TRBJ2-2, with TRBD2 as a possible D gene (6 bases). Trimming cost V 8 bases and J 5 bases, with 6 bases left between them. In germline, CDR1 is SEHNR, CDR2 FQNEAQ (reference sequence). This CDR3 comprises 11 residues. The CDR3 protein is CASGRTGELFF. The DNA for the CDR3 is TGTGCCAGCGGGAGGACCGGGGAGCTGTTTTTT. Supplemented by reference TRBV7-9 and TRBJ2-2, the full variable domain reads DTGVSQNPRHKITKRGQNVTFRCDPISEHNRLYWYRQTLGQGPEFLTYFQNEAQLEKSRLLSDRFSAERPKGSFSTLEIQRTEQGDSAMYLCASGRTGELFFGEGSRLTVL.

The chain combines TRBV6-5 with TRBJ2-2, with D perhaps TRBD2 (6 bases). The V end lost 4 bases, the J end lost 0 bases, and 12 bases lay between the germline ends. The length of the CDR3 is 16 residues. Germline CDR1 is MNHEY and CDR2 is SVGAGI. CDR3 residues: CASSLRTGANTGELFF. The CDR3 DNA reads as TGTGCCAGCAGTTTGCGCACGGGGGCGAACACCGGGGAGCTGTTTTTT.

The chain combines TRBV6-5 with TRBJ1-2; D unclear. The CDR3 extends over 13 amino acids. Deletions cut 2 bases from V and 6 bases from J, with 10 bases between. CDR1 is MNHEY, CDR2 SVGAGI, per germline. The CDR3, as DNA: TGTGCCAGCAGTTACAACGGGATCAATGGCTACACCTTC. Protein product: CASSYNGINGYTF.

V usage is TRBV10-1 and J usage is TRBJ1-1; 7 bases are a match to TRBD1. The CDR3 runs to 13 residues. The V and J ends lost 8 bases and 1 base, in that order; junction bases with no gene match: 4. Germline V gene lookup returns CDR1 WNHNN and CDR2 SYGVQD (reference sequence). CDR3 region: CASGDSPNTEAFF. CDR3 coding DNA: TGCGCCAGCGGGGACAGCCCGAACACTGAAGCTTTCTTT.

The chain uses TRBV5-1 and TRBJ2-3; D is uncertain. Trimming took off 0 bases at V and 3 bases at J, with 5 bases between the two ends. CDR3 length equals 13 residues. CDR1 SGHRS and CDR2 YFSETQ come from the germline V gene. The CDR3 bases are TGCGCCAGCAGCTTGGAGATGACAGATACGCAGTATTTT. This encodes CASSLEMTDTQYF.

The rearrangement joins TRBV6-4 to TRBJ2-5, with D uncertain. With 10 bases removed from V and 1 base from J, the gap between germline ends came to 13 bases. The CDR3 contains 13 residues. Germline V gives CDR1 MRHNA, CDR2 SNTAGT. DNA for the CDR3: TGTGCCACCCCGGACGCTTCCCAAGAGACCCAGTACTTC. Protein sequence: CATPDASQETQYF.

This sequence joins TRBV25-1 and TRBJ1-3; D call uncertain. There are 13 residues in the CDR3. Trimming left V 8 bases short and J 2 bases short, with 10 bases between. In germline, CDR1 is MGHDK, CDR2 SYGVNS. CDR3 loop: CASAVRTGNTIYF. CDR3 nucleotides: TGTGCCAGCGCGGTAAGGACTGGAAACACCATATATTTT.

The chain couples TRBV18 to TRBJ2-2; possible D gene TRBD1, 6 bases. CDR1 is KGHSH and CDR2 is LQKENI in the germline V gene. V lost 1 base to trimming and J lost 6 bases, with 12 bases between them. This CDR3 is 15 amino acids long. CDR3 sequence reads: CASSPRQDSAGELFF. Written as DNA, the CDR3 is TGTGCCAGCTCACCACGACAGGATTCGGCCGGGGAGCTGTTTTTT. The entire variable domain, with the rest obtained from reference TRBV18 and TRBJ2-2, is as follows: NAGVMQNPRHLVRRRGQEARLRCSPMKGHSHVYWYRQLPEEGLKFMVYLQKENIIDESGMPKERFSAEFPKEGPSILRIQQVVRGDSAAYFCASSPRQDSAGELFFGEGSRLTVL.

The V call is TRBV9, the J call TRBJ1-4; TRBD1 might be the D (5 bases). Trimming pared 0 bases from V and 8 bases from J, leaving 14 bases between. Looked up from germline, CDR1 is SGDLS and CDR2 is YYNGEE. The CDR3 is made up of 15 amino acids. CDR3: CASSVEGRRGEKLFF. The CDR3 DNA reads TGTGCCAGCAGCGTAGAGGGGCGGAGAGGGGAAAAACTGTTTTTT.

This chain joins TRBV4-2 and TRBJ2-7; D is unresolved. Germline CDR1 is LGHNA and CDR2 is YNFKEQ. The V end lost 0 bases, the J end lost 0 bases, and 9 bases lay between the germline ends. The CDR3 consists of 15 residues. The CDR3 loop reads CASSQDRVTSYEQYF. The CDR3 DNA reads as TGTGCCAGCAGCCAAGACCGAGTTACCTCCTACGAGCAGTACTTC.

The chain carries TRBV7-9 and TRBJ2-6; D uncertain. Germline CDR1 SEHNR, CDR2 FQNEAQ (reference sequence). This CDR3 has 14 residues. Trimming took 9 bases from V and 1 from J, leaving 10 bases between them. The CDR3 DNA reads TGTGCCAGTAATACGGCGTCTGGGGCCAACGTCCTGACTTTC. Protein product: CASNTASGANVLTF.

J is TRBJ1-2 and V is TRBV4-1; D remains ambiguous. This CDR3 has 16 residues. In germline, CDR1 is MGHRA, CDR2 YSYEKL. Between the trimmed V and J ends, which lost 0 bases and 2 bases, there was a span of 13 bases. CDR3 in DNA: TGCGCCAGCAGCCAAGAGGGTGGCAGTGGGAACTATGGCTACACCTTC. This encodes CASSQEGGSGNYGYTF.

The chain is built from TRBV13 and TRBJ1-2; tentatively, D is TRBD1 (5 bases). The CDR3 runs to 14 residues. Germline V gene lookup returns CDR1 PRHDT and CDR2 FYEKMQ (reference sequence). V lost 5 bases, J lost 13 bases, and 23 bases lay in between. The CDR3 spells CASSLGGPGVVLTF. The CDR3 DNA reads as TGTGCCAGCAGCCTCGGAGGGCCGGGGGTTGTTCTCACCTTC.

This sequence joins TRBV19 and TRBJ1-1; a possible D gene is TRBD1 (6 bases). The CDR3 has 14 amino acids. V was pared by 6 bases and J by 0 bases, with 11 bases between. Per germline, CDR1 LNHDA and CDR2 SQIVND (reference sequence). The CDR3 coding sequence is TGTGCCAGTAGCATCGGGACACTGAACACTGAAGCTTTCTTT. Translation gives CASSIGTLNTEAFF.

V gene TRBV19 combines with J gene TRBJ1-2, with D uncertain. The ends were cut back, 6 bases at V and 0 bases at J, with 8 bases in the middle. The CDR3 is 13 amino acids. Germline CDR1 and CDR2: LNHDA and SQIVND (reference sequence). The CDR3 sequence: CASRYSPNYGYTF. The CDR3 DNA reads as TGTGCCAGTAGGTATTCTCCTAACTATGGCTACACCTTC.

This clone was seen only a few times. The chain combines TRBV15 with TRBJ2-7, with 9 bases fitting TRBD1. Per the germline V gene, CDR1 is LNHNV and CDR2 is YYDKDF (reference sequence). J lost 3 bases, V lost 5 bases, and 2 bases had no gene match. The CDR3 sequence is 13 residues long. Here the CDR3 reads CATSEDRGYEQYF. CDR3 nucleotide sequence: TGTGCCACCAGCGAGGACAGGGGCTACGAGCAGTACTTC.

The chain links TRBV9 to TRBJ1-4; tentative D call: TRBD1 (5 bases). CDR1 SGDLS and CDR2 YYNGEE come from the germline V gene. V was trimmed by 3 bases and J by 10 bases, leaving 13 bases between them. The CDR3 extends over 13 amino acids. The CDR3 protein is CASSASTVGKLFF. The DNA for the CDR3 is TGTGCCAGCAGCGCGTCGACAGTAGGAAAACTGTTTTTT.